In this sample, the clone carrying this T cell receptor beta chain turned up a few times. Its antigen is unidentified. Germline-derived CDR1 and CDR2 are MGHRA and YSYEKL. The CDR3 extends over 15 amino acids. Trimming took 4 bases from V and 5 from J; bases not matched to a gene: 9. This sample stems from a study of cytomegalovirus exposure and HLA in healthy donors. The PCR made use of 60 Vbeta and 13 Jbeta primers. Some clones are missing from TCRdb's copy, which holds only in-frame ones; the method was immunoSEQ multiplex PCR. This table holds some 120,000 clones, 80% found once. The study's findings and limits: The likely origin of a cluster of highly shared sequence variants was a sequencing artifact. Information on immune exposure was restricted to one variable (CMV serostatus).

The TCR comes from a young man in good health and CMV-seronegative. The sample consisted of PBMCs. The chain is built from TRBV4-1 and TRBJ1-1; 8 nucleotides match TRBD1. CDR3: CASSLGQGGNTEAFF. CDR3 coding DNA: TGCGCCAGCAGCCTAGGACAGGGAGGGAATACTGAAGCTTTCTTT.